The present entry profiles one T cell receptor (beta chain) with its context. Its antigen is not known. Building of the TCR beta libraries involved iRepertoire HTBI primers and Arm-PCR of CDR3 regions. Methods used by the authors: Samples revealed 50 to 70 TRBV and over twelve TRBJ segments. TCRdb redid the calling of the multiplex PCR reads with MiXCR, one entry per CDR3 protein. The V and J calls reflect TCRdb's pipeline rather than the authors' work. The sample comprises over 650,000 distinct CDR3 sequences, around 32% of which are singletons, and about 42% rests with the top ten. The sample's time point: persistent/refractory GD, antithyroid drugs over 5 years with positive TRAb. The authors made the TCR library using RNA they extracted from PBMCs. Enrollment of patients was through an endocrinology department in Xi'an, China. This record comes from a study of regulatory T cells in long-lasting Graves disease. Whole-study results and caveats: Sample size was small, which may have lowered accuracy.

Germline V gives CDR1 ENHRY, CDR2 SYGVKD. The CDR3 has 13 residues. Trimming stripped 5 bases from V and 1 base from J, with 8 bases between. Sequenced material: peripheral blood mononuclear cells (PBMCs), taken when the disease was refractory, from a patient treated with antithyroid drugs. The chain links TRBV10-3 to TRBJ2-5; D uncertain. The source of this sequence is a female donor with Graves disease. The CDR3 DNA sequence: TGTGCCATCAGTTCTAGGGCCCAAGAGACCCAGTACTTC. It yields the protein CAISSRAQETQYF.